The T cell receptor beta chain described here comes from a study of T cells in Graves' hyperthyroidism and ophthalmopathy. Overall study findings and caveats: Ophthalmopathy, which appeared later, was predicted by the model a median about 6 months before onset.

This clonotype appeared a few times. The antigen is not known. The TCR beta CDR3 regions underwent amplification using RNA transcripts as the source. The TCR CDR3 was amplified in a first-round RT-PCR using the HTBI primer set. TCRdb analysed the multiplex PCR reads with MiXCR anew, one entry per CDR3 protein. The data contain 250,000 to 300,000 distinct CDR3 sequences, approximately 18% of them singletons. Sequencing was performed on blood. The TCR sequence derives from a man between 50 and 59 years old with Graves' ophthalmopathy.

CDR3 region: CASSPIVGNAGELFF. Written as DNA, the CDR3 is TGTGCCAGCAGCCCTATCGTGGGAAACGCCGGGGAGCTGTTTTTT. V usage is TRBV7-6 and J usage is TRBJ2-2; no clear D. The CDR3 runs 15 residues. The V and J ends lost 5 bases and 6 bases respectively, with 16 bases between them. From germline, CDR1 is SGHVS and CDR2 FNYEAQ.